This T cell receptor (beta chain) was recorded in a study of blood T cell repertoires in COVID-19. About the research overall: There were acute and convalescent COVID-19 samples, and they came from the United States, Italy and Spain. Nucleic acid was either cDNA or gDNA, and it came from T cells, B-cell-depleted T cells, or PBMCs.

Original analysis: Reference gene primer amplification gave nucleated cell count estimates. The data were produced by immunoSEQ multiplex PCR, yet TCRdb's version contains in-frame clones alone and is incomplete. The V and J calls and clone size come from that table; D and trimming were worked out from the DNA. The table lists approximately 320,000 clones, about 82% of them singletons, with around 7.8% in the top ten. Unmatched junction bases numbered 7, after V lost 5 bases and J lost 4 bases. The CDR3 contains 15 residues. Germline-derived CDR1 and CDR2 are SGHAT and FQNNGV. The source material was peripheral blood. This receptor was identified in a human donor in a cohort sampled during active COVID-19. The chain recombines TRBV11-2 with TRBJ1-2; 10 bases line up with TRBD1. The CDR3 sequence: CASSIRQGAGYGYTF. The CDR3 bases are TGTGCCAGCAGCATACGACAGGGGGCCGGCTATGGCTACACCTTC.